A selection of T cell receptor beta chains follows, all from one sample in a study of cytomegalovirus exposure and HLA in healthy donors. The table came from immunoSEQ multiplex PCR; TCRdb's copy has only in-frame clones and leaves some out. Among roughly 150,000 clones listed, 75% to 90% were seen once. Sequencing was done on a sample of PBMCs. Every receptor here comes from a man aged 45-60 years in good health and CMV-seropositive. CDR3s include the opening cysteine and the closing phenylalanine or tryptophan. The D gene is left open where the match is weak. Some rows have no size entry. The others give once, few or many, or a class for an expanded clone.

d_gene,j_gene,v_gene,abundance,CDR3nt,CDR3aa
NA,TRBJ2-1,TRBV5-6,NA,TGTGCCAGCAGCTTGGTTTCAGGGGTCTACAATGAGCAGTTCTTC,CASSLVSGVYNEQFF
TRBD1,TRBJ1-2,TRBV5-5,NA,TGTGCCAGCAGCTCCCGACAGGGGAACTATGGCTACACCTTC,CASSSRQGNYGYTF
TRBD1,TRBJ2-7,TRBV10-1,NA,TGCGCCAGCAGTGGACAGGGCTCCTACGAGCAGTACTTC,CASSGQGSYEQYF
NA,TRBJ2-7,TRBV7-3,NA,TGTGCCAGCAGCCTCAATGGACACTACGAGCAGTACTTC,CASSLNGHYEQYF
TRBD1,TRBJ2-2,TRBV5-4,few,TGTGCCAGCAGCTTGCGACAGGGGGCGGCCGGGGAGCTGTTTTTT,CASSLRQGAAGELFF
TRBD2,TRBJ2-3,TRBV7-9,NA,TGTGCCAGCAGCCCTAGCGGGGGCGGAGATACGCAGTATTTT,CASSPSGGGDTQYF
NA,TRBJ2-3,TRBV5-1,NA,TGCGCCAGCAGCTTGGCGGGTAGGAGCACAGATACGCAGTATTTT,CASSLAGRSTDTQYF
NA,TRBJ2-7,TRBV6-5,NA,TGTGCCAGCAGTTACTCTAGTGGGGGGGCGGGAGAGCAGTACTTC,CASSYSSGGAGEQYF
NA,TRBJ2-5,TRBV2,NA,TGTGCCAGCACCCAAGTCTCGGGGGTAGAGCAGTACTTC,CASTQVSGVEQYF
TRBD1,TRBJ1-6,TRBV11-2,NA,TGTGCCAGCAGCCCCCGAGGACAGGGAAATTCACCCCTCCACTTT,CASSPRGQGNSPLHF
NA,TRBJ2-5,TRBV5-1,NA,TGCGCCAGCAGCTTGTTGCAGGGGGGCCCAGAGACCCAGTACTTC,CASSLLQGGPETQYF
NA,TRBJ1-1,TRBV19,once,TGTGCCAGTAGTATCCCCCAGAACACTGAAGCTTTCTTT,CASSIPQNTEAFF
TRBD1,TRBJ1-2,TRBV6-5,NA,TGTGCCAGCAGTTACCGGGGACAGAAAAGCTATGGCTACACCTTC,CASSYRGQKSYGYTF
NA,TRBJ2-3,TRBV27,NA,TGTGCCAGCAGTCGAGTGGGGGCGACAGATACGCAGTATTTT,CASSRVGATDTQYF
TRBD1,TRBJ2-1,TRBV7-8,NA,TGTGCCAGCAGCTTGGTCCAACGGGACAGGATCTACAATGAGCAGTTCTTC,CASSLVQRDRIYNEQFF
NA,TRBJ1-1,TRBV20-1,NA,TGCAGTGCTAAACAGAACACTGAAGCTTTCTTT,CSAKQNTEAFF
NA,TRBJ1-2,TRBV28,NA,TGTGCCAGCAGTGGGGCCCCTAACTATGGCTACACCTTC,CASSGAPNYGYTF
TRBD1,TRBJ1-2,TRBV6-5,NA,TGTGCCTCCCGACAGGGGCTGAACTATGGCTACACCTTC,CASRQGLNYGYTF
TRBD1,TRBJ1-2,TRBV29-1,NA,TGCAGCGTTGAGTCGTTGGGGGACAGGTCCCACTATGGCTACACCTTC,CSVESLGDRSHYGYTF
NA,TRBJ2-5,TRBV27,once,TGTGCCAGCAGTTTAGCCCCAGGGGAGACCCAGTACTTC,CASSLAPGETQYF
NA,TRBJ1-3,TRBV28,NA,TGTGCCAGCACCCTATCCCAGGGTGGGGTAAACACCATATATTTT,CASTLSQGGVNTIYF
NA,TRBJ1-3,TRBV18,NA,TGTGCCAGCTCAGAGGGAATCAGCTCTGGAAACACCATATATTTT,CASSEGISSGNTIYF
NA,TRBJ1-1,TRBV29-1,NA,TGCAGCACCCGGGGGATGAACACTGAAGCTTTCTTT,CSTRGMNTEAFF
TRBD2,TRBJ2-1,TRBV4-2,NA,TGTGCCAGCAGCCAATCTAGCGGGGGAGGTAATGAGCAGTTCTTC,CASSQSSGGGNEQFF
TRBD1,TRBJ2-7,TRBV30,NA,TGTGCCTGGAGGCGTAAAGGTGGGACAGCCTACGAGCAGTACTTC,CAWRRKGGTAYEQYF
TRBD1,TRBJ2-7,TRBV27,NA,TGTGCCAGCAGTTCCCAACAGGGGCCCAACTACGAGCAGTACTTC,CASSSQQGPNYEQYF
TRBD2,TRBJ2-7,TRBV5-5,NA,TGTGCCAGCAGCCCGGGGGGCGGGGGGCAGGTCGACGAGCAGTACTTC,CASSPGGGGQVDEQYF
NA,TRBJ2-5,TRBV9,NA,TGTGCCAGCAGCGTAGCTCTGGCAGGGGTAGAGACCCAGTACTTC,CASSVALAGVETQYF
TRBD1,TRBJ1-4,TRBV15,NA,TGTGCCACCAGTACAGGGGGTGCTAATGAAAAACTGTTTTTT,CATSTGGANEKLFF
TRBD2,TRBJ2-1,TRBV6-5,few,TGTGCCTCCAAAACAACAGCGGGAGGGAACAATGAGCAGTTCTTC,CASKTTAGGNNEQFF
NA,TRBJ1-1,TRBV28,NA,TGTGCCAGCAGCCGCGCTAACTTCAGGGTTGACGCTTTCTTT,CASSRANFRVDAFF
NA,TRBJ2-7,TRBV29-1,NA,TGCAGCGTTGAAGAAATCGCCTACGAGCAGTACTTC,CSVEEIAYEQYF
TRBD1,TRBJ1-1,TRBV6-5,NA,TGTGCCAGCAGTAGGGACAGCCCCATGAACACTGAAGCTTTCTTT,CASSRDSPMNTEAFF
NA,TRBJ1-1,TRBV25-1,NA,TGTGCCAGCAGTGAAGTGGAGGAAGCTTTCTTT,CASSEVEEAFF
NA,TRBJ1-1,TRBV28,NA,TGTGCCAGCAGTTTATTCGTCGGGGACACTGAAGCTTTCTTT,CASSLFVGDTEAFF
NA,TRBJ2-7,TRBV5-4,NA,TGTGCCAGCAGGGACGGGGTTAACTCCTACGAGCAGTACTTC,CASRDGVNSYEQYF
NA,TRBJ2-3,TRBV6-1,NA,TGTGCCAGCAGGCGGGGGCCCACAGATACGCAGTATTTT,CASRRGPTDTQYF
NA,TRBJ2-7,TRBV11-2,NA,TGTGCCAGCAGCTTAGGGCGGGGTGGAACCCTGACTAAATACGAGCAGTACTTC,CASSLGRGGTLTKYEQYF
NA,TRBJ2-3,TRBV18,NA,TGTGCCAGCTCACCATTCGTAGGCGGGGCCACAGATACGCAGTATTTT,CASSPFVGGATDTQYF
NA,TRBJ1-2,TRBV19,NA,TGTGCCAGTAGTATCCCCAGGGATTCTAACTATGGCTACACCTTC,CASSIPRDSNYGYTF
NA,TRBJ2-7,TRBV27,NA,TGTGCCAGCAGTTCTACCAGGGGCTACGAGCAGTACTTC,CASSSTRGYEQYF
TRBD2,TRBJ2-5,TRBV28,NA,TGTGCCAGCAGTCTAGCGGGAGGCCAAGAGACCCAGTACTTC,CASSLAGGQETQYF
NA,TRBJ2-7,TRBV28,once,TGTGCCAGCAACAGTGCTTACGAGCAGTACTTC,CASNSAYEQYF
TRBD1,TRBJ1-6,TRBV7-9,NA,TGTGCCAGCAGCAACCCTAGAACCCGGGACAGAAATAATTCACCCCTCCACTTT,CASSNPRTRDRNNSPLHF
TRBD2,TRBJ2-3,TRBV4-2,NA,TGTGCCAGCAGCCAAGATGGGCAACTAGCGGGGGGAGATACGCAGTATTTT,CASSQDGQLAGGDTQYF